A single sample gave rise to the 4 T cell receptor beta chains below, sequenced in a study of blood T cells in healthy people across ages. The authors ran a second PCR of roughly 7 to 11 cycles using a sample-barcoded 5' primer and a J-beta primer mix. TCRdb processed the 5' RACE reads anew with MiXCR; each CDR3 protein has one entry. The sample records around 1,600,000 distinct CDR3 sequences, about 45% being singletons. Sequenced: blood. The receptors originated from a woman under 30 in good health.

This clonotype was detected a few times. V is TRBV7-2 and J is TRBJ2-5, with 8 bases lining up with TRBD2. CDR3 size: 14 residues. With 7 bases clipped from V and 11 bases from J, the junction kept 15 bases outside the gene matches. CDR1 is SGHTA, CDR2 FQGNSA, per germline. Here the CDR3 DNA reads TGTGCCAGCACTAAGGGACTAGGGTTTGGTGAGCAGTACTTC. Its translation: CASTKGLGFGEQYF.

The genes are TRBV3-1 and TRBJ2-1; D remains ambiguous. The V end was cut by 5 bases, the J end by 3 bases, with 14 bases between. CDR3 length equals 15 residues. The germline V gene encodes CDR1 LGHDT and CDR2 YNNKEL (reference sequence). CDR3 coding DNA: TGTGCCAGCAGCGACCGGAGAAGGTTCTACAATGAGCAGTTCTTC. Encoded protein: CASSDRRRFYNEQFF.

The CDR3 nucleotides are TGTGCCTGGAGTGTGGGGACACTGAGCTCCTACAATGAGCAGTACTTC. Residues: CAWSVGTLSSYNEQYF. The chain is built from TRBV30 and TRBJ2-7, with D possibly being TRBD1 (6 bases). The germline V and J ends were trimmed by 0 bases and 7 bases, with 22 bases remaining between them. Germline assignment: CDR1 GTSNPN and CDR2 SVGIG (reference sequence). This CDR3 has 16 residues.

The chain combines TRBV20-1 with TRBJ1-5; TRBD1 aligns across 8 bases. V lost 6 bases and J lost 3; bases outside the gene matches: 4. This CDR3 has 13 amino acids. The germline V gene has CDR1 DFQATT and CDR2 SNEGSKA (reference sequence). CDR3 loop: CSARTGHNQPQHF. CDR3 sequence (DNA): TGCAGTGCAAGGACAGGGCACAATCAGCCCCAGCATTTT.